This TCR beta chain was identified in a study of T-cell reconstitution after alpha-beta-depleted transplantation in children. Unique molecular identifiers were used in preparing the TCRbeta library. TCRdb analysed the PCR reads with MiXCR anew, one entry per CDR3 protein. The sample lists about 610,000 distinct CDR3 sequences; 10% were seen once. Germline CDR1 reads SGDLS; CDR2 reads YYNGEE. V lost 0 bases to trimming and J lost 7 bases, with 8 bases between them. This CDR3 spans 14 amino acids. The chain employs TRBV9 and TRBJ1-6; D is ambiguous. The sequencing here drew on PBMCs from the stem cell graft donor, taken from the stem cell graft. This receptor was taken from a human donor who donated a stem cell graft to a child with acute myeloid leukemia. The CDR3 here is CASSVGIRNSPLHF. The CDR3 DNA sequence: TGTGCCAGCAGCGTAGGTATCCGAAATTCACCCCTCCACTTT.